Following are 17 T cell receptor beta chains from one sample sequenced in a study of shared clonotypes between healthy human individuals. TCRdb's copy holds only in-frame clones and misses some; the assay was immunoSEQ multiplex PCR. The sample holds just over 2,000,000 clones, just under 95% seen once. CD8 cells regarded as naive lacked CD45RO, were positively chosen for CCR7, and omitted terminally differentiated effector memory CD45RA+ cells. The specimen sequenced was naive CD8+ T cells sorted from blood. The receptors were gathered from a man in his late teens or twenties in good health.

This rearrangement joins TRBV9 to TRBJ2-7, with 7 bases matching TRBD1. Germline V gene lookup returns CDR1 SGDLS and CDR2 YYNGEE. The CDR3 totals 15 residues. V lost 0 bases to trimming and J lost 2 bases; unmatched junction nucleotides: 5. The CDR3 is CASSVAGDSTYEQYF. For the CDR3, the DNA is TGTGCCAGCAGCGTAGCTGGGGACAGTACCTACGAGCAGTACTTC.

V and J are TRBV4-1 and TRBJ2-1; 8 nucleotides line up with TRBD2. The CDR3 runs to 17 residues. In germline, CDR1 is MGHRA, CDR2 YSYEKL. The junction had 13 bases not matched to a gene; V was cut back by 4 bases and J by 5 bases. The CDR3 spells CASSPSGDGRANNEQFF. DNA for the CDR3: TGCGCCAGCAGCCCCTCCGGCGACGGGAGGGCGAACAATGAGCAGTTCTTC.

The chain uses TRBV25-1 and TRBJ1-3; tentative D call: TRBD1 (5 bases). The ends were cut back, 1 base at V and 4 bases at J, with 8 bases in the middle. CDR3 size: 14 residues. Germline V gene data show CDR1 as MGHDK and CDR2 as SYGVNS. In DNA, the CDR3 is TGTGCCAGCAGTGAATTGGGGGAAGGAAACACCATATATTTT. Amino acids: CASSELGEGNTIYF. The full variable domain, completed using reference TRBV25-1 and TRBJ1-3, is EADIYQTPRYLVIGTGKKITLECSQTMGHDKMYWYQQDPGMELHLIHYSYGVNSTEKGDLSSESTVSRIRTEHFPLTLESARPSHTSQYLCASSELGEGNTIYFGEGSWLTVV.

This clone was detected a few times. This sample also contains other DNA sequences that code for the same CDR3. This chain connects TRBV28 to TRBJ1-2; unclear D gene. With 3 bases removed from V and 3 bases from J, the gap between germline ends came to 2 bases. CDR3 length: 11 amino acids. The germline CDR1 and CDR2 sequences are MDHEN and SYDVKM. CDR3 DNA sequence: TGTGCCAGCAGTTTCGACTATGGCTACACCTTC. This sequence encodes CASSFDYGYTF.

Worth noting for this clone: It is unclear where the CDR3 begins or ends on the DNA, so no DNA is shown, and the CDR3 is as TCRdb lists it. The chain uses TRBV21-1 and TRBJ1-3. TRBV21-1 is a known pseudogene. Ends included, the CDR3 has 19 residues. CDR3 sequence reads: CASSKRIFGEGSSGNTIYF.

The V and J genes are TRBV5-1 and TRBJ1-2; 10 positions match TRBD1. V lost 7 bases to trimming and J lost 4 bases; unmatched junction nucleotides: 10. Germline loops: CDR1 SGHRS, CDR2 YFSETQ. CDR3 length: 15 residues. CDR3 sequence reads: CASAAGTGEAYGYTF. The CDR3 DNA reads as TGCGCCAGCGCAGCGGGGACAGGGGAGGCCTATGGCTACACCTTC.

The chain couples TRBV28 to TRBJ2-7, with D perhaps given as TRBD1 or TRBD2 (5 bases each). Germline CDR1 reads MDHEN; CDR2 reads SYDVKM. V shed 5 bases and J shed 0 bases, with 23 bases lying between them. CDR3 length: 18 amino acids. CDR3 coding DNA: TGTGCCAGCAGTCAAGGGCCGGGGCAGGGTACCCTCTCCTACGAGCAGTACTTC. Translation gives CASSQGPGQGTLSYEQYF.

This clone was detected once. Other DNA sequences in the sample encode the same CDR3. The chain joins TRBV27 to TRBJ2-2; D unresolved. CDR3 length equals 14 residues. V dropped 3 bases and J dropped 2 bases, with 7 bases sitting between them. Germline V CDR1 and CDR2: MNHEY, SMNVEV (reference sequence). CDR3 region: CASSFGRNTGELFF. The CDR3 DNA reads TGTGCCAGCAGTTTTGGGCGTAACACCGGGGAGCTGTTTTTT.

The gene calls are TRBV29-1 and TRBJ1-3; TRBD1 aligns across 9 bases. Germline assignment: CDR1 SQVTM and CDR2 ANQGSEA. The CDR3 sequence is 15 residues long. J lost 2 bases, V lost 1 base, and 3 bases had no gene match. The CDR3: CSVEGTGATGNTIYF. The DNA for the CDR3 is TGCAGCGTTGAAGGGACAGGGGCTACTGGAAACACCATATATTTT. The full variable domain, its missing parts supplied by reference TRBV29-1 and TRBJ1-3, is SAVISQKPSRDICQRGTSLTIQCQVDSQVTMMFWYRQQPGQSLTLIATANQGSEATYESGFVIDKFPISRPNLTFSTLTVSNMSPEDSSIYLCSVEGTGATGNTIYFGEGSWLTVV.

This clone occurred once. The chain employs TRBV5-6 and TRBJ1-1, with TRBD1 as a possible D gene (5 bases). Germline lookup yields CDR1 SGHDT and CDR2 YYEEEE. The CDR3 has 14 amino acids. V was cut by 0 bases and J by 11 bases, with 17 bases left in between. The CDR3 loop is CASSLDSYGTEAFF. CDR3 in DNA: TGTGCCAGCAGCTTGGACAGCTATGGGACCGAGGCTTTCTTT.

The chain recombines TRBV7-3 with TRBJ2-2; 7 nucleotides agree with TRBD1. J was trimmed by 6 bases and V by 5 bases; bases with no gene match: 3. The CDR3 runs to 13 residues. Germline loops: CDR1 SGHTA, CDR2 FQGTGA. The CDR3 here is CASSPTGSGELFF. CDR3 DNA sequence: TGTGCCAGCAGCCCGACAGGGTCCGGGGAGCTGTTTTTT.

The chain joins TRBV5-6 to TRBJ2-7, with 12 nucleotides matching TRBD1. The CDR3 extends over 15 amino acids. Losses at the gene ends were 4 bases for V and 3 bases for J; bases not matched to a gene: 5. Per germline, CDR1 SGHDT and CDR2 YYEEEE. The CDR3 loop is CASSAGTGGFYEQYF. CDR3 DNA: TGTGCCAGCAGCGCCGGGACAGGGGGCTTCTACGAGCAGTACTTC. The entire variable domain, with the rest obtained from reference TRBV5-6 and TRBJ2-7, is as follows: DAGVTQSPTHLIKTRGQQVTLRCSPKSGHDTVSWYQQALGQGPQFIFQYYEEEERQRGNFPDRFSGHQFPNYSSELNVNALLLGDSALYLCASSAGTGGFYEQYFGPGTRLTVT.

The genes are TRBV27 and TRBJ2-7; 9 bases match TRBD2. V lost 5 bases and J lost 2; bases outside the gene matches: 7. CDR3 size: 15 residues. Germline CDR1 MNHEY, CDR2 SMNVEV (reference sequence). The CDR3 coding sequence is TGTGCCAGCAGTCACTCTAGCGGGACCCCCTACGAGCAGTACTTC. Translated, it gives CASSHSSGTPYEQYF.

The V gene is TRBV7-2, the J gene TRBJ1-2, with D unresolved. The CDR3 loop spans 12 amino acids. The germline V gene encodes CDR1 SGHTA and CDR2 FQGNSA. The V gene lost 6 bases and the J gene lost 5 bases, with 10 bases spanning the gap. The CDR3, as DNA: TGTGCCAGCAGTCAGGAGGGTTATGGCTACACCTTC. As protein: CASSQEGYGYTF.

The rearrangement joins TRBV7-6 to TRBJ2-3, with 9 bases aligning to TRBD2. This CDR3 has 15 amino acids. Germline assignment: CDR1 SGHVS and CDR2 FNYEAQ. V shed 0 bases and J 6 bases; nucleotides not matched to a gene: 4. CDR3 amino acids: CASSLAAGGLDTQYF. In nucleotides, the CDR3 is TGTGCCAGCAGCTTAGCGGCGGGAGGGCTCGATACGCAGTATTTT.

This chain joins TRBV19 and TRBJ2-7; a possible D gene is TRBD2 (6 bases). The germline V and J ends were trimmed by 6 bases and 1 base, with 13 bases remaining between them. The germline V gene has CDR1 LNHDA and CDR2 SQIVND (reference sequence). The CDR3 contains 14 residues. The CDR3, as DNA: TGTGCCAGTAGCCCGAGTGCGGGGTCCTACGAGCAGTACTTC. Translated: CASSPSAGSYEQYF.

Only one count was recorded for this clone. V usage is TRBV9 and J usage is TRBJ2-7; perhaps TRBD1 as D (5 bases). This CDR3 is built from 15 residues. Germline lookup yields CDR1 SGDLS and CDR2 YYNGEE. V was cut by 0 bases and J by 2 bases, with 12 bases left in between. The CDR3 DNA reads TGTGCCAGCAGCGTAGATGACAGTCAAGCCTACGAGCAGTACTTC. Translation gives CASSVDDSQAYEQYF.